This T cell receptor (beta chain) is drawn from a study of blood T cells in healthy people across ages. Across the whole study: Capturing about one barcoded beta molecule per two T cells was achieved by template switching. Study-wide findings and caveats: Changes in expanded clonotypes were possibly confounded, as the CMV status of donors was unknown.

Points on this clonotype: What it binds is not known.

It was with a sample-barcoded 5' primer and a J-beta primer mix that a second PCR of roughly 7 to 12 cycles was run. TCRdb ran MiXCR on the 5' RACE reads and lists one entry per CDR3 protein. This table holds about 1.4 million distinct CDR3 sequences, approximately 63% found once. V was trimmed by 8 bases and J by 0 bases, leaving 7 bases between them. This CDR3 has 12 amino acids. Total RNA was extracted at no less than 6 micrograms per sample. This chain connects TRBV12-3 or TRBV12-4 to TRBJ1-1, with D unclear. The sequence was obtained from a man aged 18 to 29 in good health. The source material was blood. CDR3 DNA sequence: TGTGCCAGCGCGTCAATGAACACTGAAGCTTTCTTT. Its protein product is CASASMNTEAFF.